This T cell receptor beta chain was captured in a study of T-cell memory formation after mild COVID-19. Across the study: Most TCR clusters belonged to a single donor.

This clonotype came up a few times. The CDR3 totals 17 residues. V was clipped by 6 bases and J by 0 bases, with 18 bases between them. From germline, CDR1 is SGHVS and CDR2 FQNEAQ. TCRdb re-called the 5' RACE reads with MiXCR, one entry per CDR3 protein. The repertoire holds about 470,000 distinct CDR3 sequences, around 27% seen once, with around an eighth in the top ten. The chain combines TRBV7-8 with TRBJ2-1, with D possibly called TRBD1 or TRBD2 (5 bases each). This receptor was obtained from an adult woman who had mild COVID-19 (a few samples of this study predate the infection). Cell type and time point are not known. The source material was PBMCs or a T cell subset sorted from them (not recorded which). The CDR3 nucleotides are TGTGCCAGCAGTGACATCCGAGGGGCCAGCTCCTACAATGAGCAGTTCTTC. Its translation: CASSDIRGASSYNEQFF.